The T cell receptor beta chain under discussion was sequenced for a study of OX40 agonist ivuxolimab in advanced cancers. The assay was immunoSEQ multiplex PCR, and TCRdb's table has in-frame clones only and misses some. The repertoire holds some 86,000 clones, with approximately 90% as singletons. The CDR3 length is 19 residues. The trim removed 1 base at V and 8 bases at J, leaving 18 bases unmatched. Germline V gene lookup returns CDR1 KGHSH and CDR2 LQKENI. As regards this clone: Antigen specificity is unknown.

Study-wide points: Among the lowest levels of clonal expansion were found in partial responders at 0.1-3.0 mg/kg.

The chain has TRBV18 and TRBJ2-1; 9 bases agree with TRBD1. This receptor was obtained from an adult with an advanced solid tumor such as melanoma, head and neck, liver or kidney cancer. Sequencing used CD4+ or CD8+ T cells sorted from blood, obtained in a trial of the OX40 agonist ivuxolimab. CDR3 nucleotides: TGTGCCAGCTCACCACTTGTACCGGACCGTGGACAGGGGTTTTATGAGCAGTTCTTC. As protein: CASSPLVPDRGQGFYEQFF. Complete variable domain (other parts from reference TRBV18 and TRBJ2-1): NAGVMQNPRHLVRRRGQEARLRCSPMKGHSHVYWYRQLPEEGLKFMVYLQKENIIDESGMPKERFSAEFPKEGPSILRIQQVVRGDSAAYFCASSPLVPDRGQGFYEQFFGPGTRLTVL.